This T cell receptor beta chain appears in the sequencing data of a study of neurological immune-mediated disorders. Study results and limitations: A possible signature was seen in one related-CDR3 cluster, into which phylogenetic grouping placed the repertoires of 18 of 34 multiple sclerosis patients.

This clonotype was seen ten or more times. Its antigen remains unknown. The CDR3 has 14 residues. Per germline, CDR1 SEHNR and CDR2 FQNEAQ (reference sequence). With 5 bases removed from V and 1 base from J, the gap between germline ends came to 11 bases. 2 million unsorted PBMCs were stored in RNAlater at -80 °C before RNA extraction. 5'RACE with 10-nucleotide random UMIs generated the cDNA. One entry per CDR3 protein, called by TCRdb with MiXCR from the 5' RACE reads. The profile shows about 53,000 distinct CDR3 sequences, roughly 3.3% of them singletons. The source is a woman in her twenties or thirties with multiple sclerosis. Sequences were obtained from PBMCs. The chain employs TRBV7-9 and TRBJ1-1, with D uncertain. This CDR3 is CASSRTVENTEAFF. The CDR3 DNA reads as TGTGCCAGCAGCCGCACAGTGGAGAACACTGAAGCTTTCTTT. Full variable domain (missing parts from reference TRBV7-9 and TRBJ1-1): DTGVSQNPRHKITKRGQNVTFRCDPISEHNRLYWYRQTLGQGPEFLTYFQNEAQLEKSRLLSDRFSAERPKGSFSTLEIQRTEQGDSAMYLCASSRTVENTEAFFGQGTRLTVV.